In this sample, the clone carrying this TCR beta chain turned up many times. The antigen is undetermined. On the basis of clinical symptoms, serum thyroxine and TRAb, thyroid ultrasound and orbital computed tomography, diagnoses were made. Isolation of PBMCs was performed on around 9.8 ml fresh peripheral blood. This specimen belongs to a study of T cells in Graves' hyperthyroidism and ophthalmopathy. Study overall: At the time of initial diagnosis and before any treatment, peripheral blood was collected.

Findings and limits, study-wide: Stable hyperthyroidism was told apart from ophthalmopathy by a model built on 13 V-J features.

The CDR3 has 14 amino acids. The J segment lost 11 bases and the V segment lost 6 bases, leaving 7 bases of the junction unmatched. Germline lookup yields CDR1 SNHLY and CDR2 FYNNEI. RNA transcripts served as the template for amplifying TCR beta CDR3 regions. Researchers ran a first-round RT-PCR on the TCR CDR3 using the HTBI primer set. TCRdb re-analysed the multiplex PCR reads in MiXCR, keeping a single row per CDR3 protein. The repertoire holds fewer than 350,000 distinct CDR3 sequences, with over 20% as singletons. This sequence originates from a woman aged 50 to 60 with Graves' hyperthyroidism. The source material was blood. The chain is built from TRBV2 and TRBJ2-1; 13 positions agree with TRBD2. The CDR3 region is CASRGRTSGGQQFF. The CDR3 nucleotides are TGTGCCAGCAGGGGGAGGACTAGCGGGGGCCAGCAGTTCTTC.